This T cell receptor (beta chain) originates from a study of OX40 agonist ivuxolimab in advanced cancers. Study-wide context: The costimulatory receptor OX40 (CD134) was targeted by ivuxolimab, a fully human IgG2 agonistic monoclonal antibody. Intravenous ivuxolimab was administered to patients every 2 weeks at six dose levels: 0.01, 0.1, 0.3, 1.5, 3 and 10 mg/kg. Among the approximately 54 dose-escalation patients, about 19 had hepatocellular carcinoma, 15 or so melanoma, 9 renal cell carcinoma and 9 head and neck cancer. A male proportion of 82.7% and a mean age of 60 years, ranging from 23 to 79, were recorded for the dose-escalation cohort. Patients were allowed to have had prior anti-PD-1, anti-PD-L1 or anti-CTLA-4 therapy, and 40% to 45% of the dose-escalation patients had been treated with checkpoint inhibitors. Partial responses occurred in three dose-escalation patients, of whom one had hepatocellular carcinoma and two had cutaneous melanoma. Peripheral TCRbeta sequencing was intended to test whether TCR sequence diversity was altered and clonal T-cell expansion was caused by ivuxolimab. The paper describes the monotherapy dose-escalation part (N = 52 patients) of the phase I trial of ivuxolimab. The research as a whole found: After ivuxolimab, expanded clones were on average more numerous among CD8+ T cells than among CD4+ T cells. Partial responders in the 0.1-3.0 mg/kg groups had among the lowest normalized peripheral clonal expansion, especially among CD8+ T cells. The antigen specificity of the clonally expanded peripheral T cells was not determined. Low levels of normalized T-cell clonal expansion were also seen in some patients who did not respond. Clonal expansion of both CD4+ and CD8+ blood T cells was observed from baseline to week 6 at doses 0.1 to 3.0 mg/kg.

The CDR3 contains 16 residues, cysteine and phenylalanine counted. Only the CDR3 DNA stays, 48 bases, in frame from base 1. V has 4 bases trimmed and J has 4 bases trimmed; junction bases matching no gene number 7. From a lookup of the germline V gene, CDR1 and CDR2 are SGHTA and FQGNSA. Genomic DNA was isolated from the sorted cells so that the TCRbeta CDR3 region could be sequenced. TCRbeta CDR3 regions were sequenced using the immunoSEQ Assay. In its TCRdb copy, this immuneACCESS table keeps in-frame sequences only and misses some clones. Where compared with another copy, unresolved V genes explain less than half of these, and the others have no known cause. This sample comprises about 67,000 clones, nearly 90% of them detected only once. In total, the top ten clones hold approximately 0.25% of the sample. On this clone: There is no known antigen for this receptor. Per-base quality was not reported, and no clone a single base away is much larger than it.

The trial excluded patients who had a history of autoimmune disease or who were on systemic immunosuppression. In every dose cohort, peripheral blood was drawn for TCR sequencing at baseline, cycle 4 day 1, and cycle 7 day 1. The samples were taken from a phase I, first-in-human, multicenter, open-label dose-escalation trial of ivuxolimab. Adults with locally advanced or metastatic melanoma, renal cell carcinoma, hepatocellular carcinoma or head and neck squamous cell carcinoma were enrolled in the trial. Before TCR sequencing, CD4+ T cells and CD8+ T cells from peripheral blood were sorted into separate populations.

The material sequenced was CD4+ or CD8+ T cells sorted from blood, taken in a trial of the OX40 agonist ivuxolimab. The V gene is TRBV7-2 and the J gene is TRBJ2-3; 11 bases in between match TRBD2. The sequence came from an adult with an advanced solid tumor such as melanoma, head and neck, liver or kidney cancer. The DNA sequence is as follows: TGTGCCAGCAGCTCAACTAGCGGGAGTTTCTCAGATACGCAGTATTTT. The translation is CASSSTSGSFSDTQYF.